This T cell receptor (beta chain) came from a study of T cell repertoires in cytomegalovirus infection. As for this clonotype: What it recognizes is unknown.

MiXCR, run by TCRdb on the reads, gives a single entry per CDR3 protein. The table has 340,000 or so distinct CDR3 sequences, around 25% seen once. Here the sequenced sample was cultured PBMCs, taken from culture after CMV antigen stimulation. This clonotype was obtained from a human donor in good health (CMV status not recorded). Some clones in this sample may be carry-over from other donors' samples.

CDR3: CASSKKIQGALPGYTF. The CDR3 DNA sequence: TGTGCCAGCAGCAAGAAAATACAGGGGGCGCTTCCTGGCTACACCTTC. The rearrangement joins TRBV5-4 to TRBJ1-2, with 9 bases matching TRBD1. Unmatched junction bases numbered 14, after V lost 4 bases and J lost 7 bases. The CDR3 runs to 16 residues. The V gene's germline CDR1 is SGHNT and CDR2 YYREEE (reference sequence).